This T cell receptor (beta chain) came from a study of blood T cells in healthy people across ages. With 3 bases removed from V and 6 bases from J, the gap between germline ends came to 17 bases. The length of the CDR3 is 15 residues. In germline, CDR1 is SGHDT, CDR2 YYEEEE. Sample-barcoded 5' priming and a J-beta primer mix drove a second PCR of about 6 to 11 cycles. TCRdb re-analysed the 5' RACE reads in MiXCR, keeping a single row per CDR3 protein. The sample carries 590,000 or so distinct CDR3 sequences, about 30% recorded once. The sample was blood. The genes are TRBV5-6 and TRBJ2-3; weak D call: TRBD2 (6 bases). The receptor was isolated from a woman aged 80 or older in good health. In DNA, the CDR3 is TGTGCCAGCAGCTGGGGGTCTAGAGGGAGGGATACGCAGTATTTT. It is translated as CASSWGSRGRDTQYF.